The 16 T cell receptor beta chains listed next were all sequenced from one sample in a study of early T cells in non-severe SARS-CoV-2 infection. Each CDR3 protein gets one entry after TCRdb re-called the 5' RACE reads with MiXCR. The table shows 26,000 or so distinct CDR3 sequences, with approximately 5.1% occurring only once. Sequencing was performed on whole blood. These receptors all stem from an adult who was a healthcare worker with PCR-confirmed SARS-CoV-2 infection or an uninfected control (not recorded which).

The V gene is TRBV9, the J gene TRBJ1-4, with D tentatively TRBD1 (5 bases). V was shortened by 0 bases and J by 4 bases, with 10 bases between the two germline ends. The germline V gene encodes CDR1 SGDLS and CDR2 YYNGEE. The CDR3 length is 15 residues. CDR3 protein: CASSVGGAVNEKLFF. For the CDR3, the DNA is TGTGCCAGCAGCGTAGGAGGGGCGGTTAATGAAAAACTGTTTTTT.

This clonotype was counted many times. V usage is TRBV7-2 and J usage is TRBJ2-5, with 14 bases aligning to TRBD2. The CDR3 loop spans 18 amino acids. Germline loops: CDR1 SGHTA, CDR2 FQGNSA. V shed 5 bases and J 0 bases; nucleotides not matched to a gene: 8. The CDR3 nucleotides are TGTGCCAGCAGCCCTGGGACTAGCGGGGGCCAGTACCAAGAGACCCAGTACTTC. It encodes CASSPGTSGGQYQETQYF.

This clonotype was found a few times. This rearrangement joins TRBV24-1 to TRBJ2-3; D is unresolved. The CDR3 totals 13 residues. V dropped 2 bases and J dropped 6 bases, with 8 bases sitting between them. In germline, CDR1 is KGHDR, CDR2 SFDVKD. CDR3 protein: CATSDWAVDTQYF. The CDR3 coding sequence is TGTGCCACCAGTGATTGGGCAGTGGATACGCAGTATTTT.

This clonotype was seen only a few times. This chain's CDR3 is CASSLSNQETQYF. CDR3 in DNA: TGTGCCAGTAGTCTATCCAACCAAGAGACCCAGTACTTC. The chain is built from TRBV19 and TRBJ2-5; D gene ambiguous. The V end lost 5 bases, the J end lost 0 bases, and 7 bases lay between the germline ends. The CDR3 consists of 13 residues. Germline lookup yields CDR1 LNHDA and CDR2 SQIVND (reference sequence).

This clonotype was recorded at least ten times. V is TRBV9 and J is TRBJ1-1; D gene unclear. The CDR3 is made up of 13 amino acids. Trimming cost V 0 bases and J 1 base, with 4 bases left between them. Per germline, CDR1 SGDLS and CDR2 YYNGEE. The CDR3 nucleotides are TGTGCCAGCAGCGTAGTGTGGAACACTGAAGCTTTCTTT. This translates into CASSVVWNTEAFF.

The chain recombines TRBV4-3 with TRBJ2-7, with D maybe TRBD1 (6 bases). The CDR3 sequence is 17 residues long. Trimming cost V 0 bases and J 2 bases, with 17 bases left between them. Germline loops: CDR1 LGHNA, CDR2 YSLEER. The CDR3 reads CASSQEFSWGLTYEQYF. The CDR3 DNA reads TGCGCCAGCAGCCAAGAATTTTCGTGGGGGCTTACCTACGAGCAGTACTTC.

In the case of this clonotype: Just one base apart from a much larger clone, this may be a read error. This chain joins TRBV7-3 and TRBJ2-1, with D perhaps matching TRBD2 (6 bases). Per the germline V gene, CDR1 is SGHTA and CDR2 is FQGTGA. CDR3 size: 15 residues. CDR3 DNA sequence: TGTGCCAGCGGCTTAGCGGCAGGGAGGTACAATGAGCAGTTCTTC. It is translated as CASGLAAGRYNEQFF.

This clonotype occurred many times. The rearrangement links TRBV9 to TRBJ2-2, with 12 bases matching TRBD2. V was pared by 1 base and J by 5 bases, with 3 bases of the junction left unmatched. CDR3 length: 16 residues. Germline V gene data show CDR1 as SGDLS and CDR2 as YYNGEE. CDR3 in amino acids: CASSVRTSGVTGELFF. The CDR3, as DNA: TGTGCCAGCAGCGTAAGGACTAGCGGGGTTACCGGGGAGCTGTTTTTT.

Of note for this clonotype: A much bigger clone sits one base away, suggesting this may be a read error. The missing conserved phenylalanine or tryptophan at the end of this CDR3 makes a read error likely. The CDR3: CASSEEGAYGYTY. CDR3 DNA sequence: TGCGCCAGCAGCGAGGAGGGAGCGTATGGCTACACCTAC. The chain has TRBV5-1 and TRBJ1-2; D gene ambiguous. Germline CDR1 is SGHRS and CDR2 is YFSETQ. The CDR3 runs to 13 residues. Trimming removed 4 bases at V and 5 bases at J, with 12 bases between.

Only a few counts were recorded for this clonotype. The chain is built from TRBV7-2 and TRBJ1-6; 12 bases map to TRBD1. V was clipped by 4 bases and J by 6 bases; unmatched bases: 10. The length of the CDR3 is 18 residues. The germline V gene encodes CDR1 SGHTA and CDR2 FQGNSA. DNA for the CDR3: TGTGCCAGCAGCTGGGACAGGGGGCGCGTCTTGTTTAATTCACCCCTCCACTTT. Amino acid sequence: CASSWDRGRVLFNSPLHF.

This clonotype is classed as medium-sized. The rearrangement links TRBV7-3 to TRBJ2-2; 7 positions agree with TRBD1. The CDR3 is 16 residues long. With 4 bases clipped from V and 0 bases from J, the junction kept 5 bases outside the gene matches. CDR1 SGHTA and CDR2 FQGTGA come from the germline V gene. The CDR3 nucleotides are TGTGCCAGCAGCTCGCTAGGGACAGCGAACACCGGGGAGCTGTTTTTT. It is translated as CASSSLGTANTGELFF.

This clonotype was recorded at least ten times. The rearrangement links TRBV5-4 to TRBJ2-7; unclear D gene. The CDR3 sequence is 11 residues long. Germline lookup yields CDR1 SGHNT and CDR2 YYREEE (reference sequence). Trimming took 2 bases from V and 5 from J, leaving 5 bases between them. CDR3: CASSFRDEQYF. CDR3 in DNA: TGTGCCAGCAGCTTTAGGGACGAGCAGTACTTC.

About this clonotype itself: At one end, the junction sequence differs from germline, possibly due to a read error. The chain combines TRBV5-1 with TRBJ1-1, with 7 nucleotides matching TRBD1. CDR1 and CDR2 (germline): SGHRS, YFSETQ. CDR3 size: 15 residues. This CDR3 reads CANSLEPGGHTEAFF. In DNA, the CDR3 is TGCGCCAACAGCTTGGAACCAGGGGGTCACACTGAAGCTTTCTTT.

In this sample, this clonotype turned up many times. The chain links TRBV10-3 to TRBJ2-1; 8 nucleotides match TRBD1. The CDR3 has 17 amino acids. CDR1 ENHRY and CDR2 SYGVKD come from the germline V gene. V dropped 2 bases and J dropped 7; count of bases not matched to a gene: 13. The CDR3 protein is CAISEAKAGQGENEQFF. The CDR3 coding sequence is TGTGCCATCAGTGAGGCCAAGGCAGGACAGGGTGAGAATGAGCAGTTCTTC.

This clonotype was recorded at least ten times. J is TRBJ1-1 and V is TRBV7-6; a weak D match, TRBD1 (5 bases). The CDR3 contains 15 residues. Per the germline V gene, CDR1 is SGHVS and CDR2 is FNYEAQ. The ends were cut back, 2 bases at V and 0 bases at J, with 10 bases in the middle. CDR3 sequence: CASSLMEGLNTEAFF. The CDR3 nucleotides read TGTGCCAGCAGCTTAATGGAGGGACTGAACACTGAAGCTTTCTTT.

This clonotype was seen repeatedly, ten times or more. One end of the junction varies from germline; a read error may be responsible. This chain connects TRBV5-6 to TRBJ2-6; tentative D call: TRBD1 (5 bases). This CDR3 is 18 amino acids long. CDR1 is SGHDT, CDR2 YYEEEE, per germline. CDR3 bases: TGTGCCAGCAGCTTGGGGGCAGGGCACCTCTCTGGGGCCAACGTCCTGATTTTC. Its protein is CASSLGAGHLSGANVLIF.